The 29 T cell receptor beta chains given below trace back to one sample, sequenced in a study of CD8 T cells in Susac syndrome. Random hexamers primed reverse transcription of about 0.5 to 1 ug RNA. MiXCR, applied by TCRdb to the immunoSEQ multiplex PCR reads, yields one record per CDR3 protein. The sample records 95,000 to 150,000 distinct CDR3 sequences, over 90% being singletons. The source material was CD8+ T cells from PBMCs. Receptor source: a human donor with Susac syndrome.

Written as DNA, the CDR3 is TGTGCCAGCAGCTTCCAGGGCACCGGGGAGCTGTTTTTT. It translates to CASSFQGTGELFF. The chain is built from TRBV9 and TRBJ2-2; D possibly corresponds to TRBD1 (5 bases). This CDR3 spans 13 amino acids. CDR1 SGDLS and CDR2 YYNGEE come from the germline V gene. V gave up 4 bases and J gave up 4 bases, with 8 bases separating them. Full variable domain (missing parts from reference TRBV9 and TRBJ2-2): DSGVTQTPKHLITATGQRVTLRCSPRSGDLSVYWYQQSLDQGLQFLIQYYNGEERAKGNILERFSAQQFPDLHSELNLSSLELGDSALYFCASSFQGTGELFFGEGSRLTVL.

The V and J genes are TRBV2 and TRBJ2-7, with a tentative D call TRBD1 (6 bases). The ends were cut back, 8 bases at V and 3 bases at J, with 17 bases in the middle. Germline CDR1 SNHLY, CDR2 FYNNEI. The CDR3 spans 14 residues. The CDR3 DNA reads TGTGCCAGCGCGCTCGCCGCAGGGGACTACGAGCAGTACTTC. Protein sequence: CASALAAGDYEQYF.

V is TRBV7-9 and J is TRBJ2-2; TRBD1 aligns across 9 bases. Germline V gives CDR1 SEHNR, CDR2 FQNEAQ (reference sequence). The junction had 9 bases not matched to a gene; V was cut back by 8 bases and J by 5 bases. This CDR3 has 15 residues. CDR3 in amino acids: CASSQTGGSTGELFF. The CDR3 DNA is TGTGCCAGCTCCCAGACAGGGGGTTCGACCGGGGAGCTGTTTTTT.

V usage is TRBV5-4 and J usage is TRBJ2-7, with 12 positions matching TRBD1. The CDR3 spans 14 residues. The germline CDR1 and CDR2 sequences are SGHNT and YYREEE (reference sequence). Trimming cost V 5 bases and J 5 bases; bases outside gene matches: 5. CDR3 loop: CASRAGTGGNEQYF. The CDR3 region has the DNA TGTGCCAGCAGGGCCGGGACAGGGGGCAACGAGCAGTACTTC.

V is TRBV4-1 and J is TRBJ2-7, with D hard to call. V dropped 3 bases and J dropped 7 bases, with 10 bases sitting between them. Germline V lookup: CDR1 MGHRA, CDR2 YSYEKL. The CDR3 consists of 12 residues. CDR3 sequence (DNA): TGCGCCAGCAGCCATCCTTTAGGGGAGCAGTACTTC. It encodes CASSHPLGEQYF.

This clonotype was picked up one time. The chain links TRBV12-3 or TRBV12-4 to TRBJ2-2; tentative D call: TRBD2 (7 bases). The length of the CDR3 is 14 residues. V was cut by 3 bases and J by 4 bases, with 9 bases left in between. The CDR3 spells CASSLGGGTGELFF. In nucleotides, the CDR3 is TGTGCCAGCAGTTTGGGAGGGGGCACCGGGGAGCTGTTTTTT.

V gene TRBV12-3 or TRBV12-4 combines with J gene TRBJ2-7; the D gene could be TRBD1 or TRBD2 (5 bases each). Trimming stripped 1 base from V and 6 bases from J, with 10 bases between. This CDR3 spans 13 amino acids. CDR3 region: CASSLGYGAEQYF. CDR3 sequence (DNA): TGTGCCAGCAGTTTAGGGTACGGGGCCGAGCAGTACTTC.

The rearrangement joins TRBV12-3 or TRBV12-4 to TRBJ2-1; D perhaps matches TRBD2 (5 bases). The CDR3 totals 15 residues. The V and J ends lost 4 bases and 4 bases respectively, with 14 bases between them. CDR3 nucleotide sequence: TGTGCCAGCAGTTCCTCCAGGAGGCCTTACAATGAGCAGTTCTTC. Translating it yields CASSSSRRPYNEQFF.

The CDR3 nucleotides read TGTGCCAGCAGCTTTAGACAGGGGCAGAACGAGCAGTACTTC. This translates into CASSFRQGQNEQYF. The rearrangement uses TRBV7-2 and TRBJ2-7; 8 bases map to TRBD1. The ends lost 3 bases at V and 5 bases at J; junction bases unmatched: 6. This CDR3 is built from 14 residues. Germline-derived CDR1 and CDR2 are SGHTA and FQGNSA.

The rearrangement uses TRBV14 and TRBJ2-7; the D gene is possibly TRBD1 (5 bases). The CDR3 runs to 14 residues. CDR1 SGHDN and CDR2 FVKESK come from the germline V gene. The ends were cut back, 0 bases at V and 2 bases at J, with 8 bases in the middle. CDR3 sequence (DNA): TGTGCCAGCAGCCAAGACGGCAGGGCCTACGAGCAGTACTTC. This translates into CASSQDGRAYEQYF.

The CDR3, as DNA: TGTGCCAGCAGTGGGGTTTCCAATGAAAAACTGTTTTTT. Translating gives CASSGVSNEKLFF. The chain joins TRBV6-5 to TRBJ1-4; no reliable D call. CDR1 MNHEY and CDR2 SVGAGI come from the germline V gene. Trimming pared 5 bases from V and 5 bases from J, leaving 9 bases between. CDR3 length: 13 residues.

V is TRBV30 and J is TRBJ2-5; D uncertain. Germline V lookup: CDR1 GTSNPN, CDR2 SVGIG (reference sequence). V lost 3 bases to trimming and J lost 7 bases, with 15 bases between them. This CDR3 region has 13 residues. The CDR3, as DNA: TGTGCCTGGAGCTATGGCCCGTCAGGGACCCAGTACTTC. Protein product: CAWSYGPSGTQYF.

V usage is TRBV12-3 or TRBV12-4 and J usage is TRBJ2-2; D is possibly TRBD2 (6 bases). The CDR3 covers 14 residues. V was cut by 7 bases and J by 6 bases, with 15 bases left in between. The CDR3 nucleotides read TGTGCCAGCATTCTTGCGGGGAGACCCGGGGAGCTGTTTTTT. Translated: CASILAGRPGELFF.

The chain couples TRBV15 to TRBJ1-2, with D unresolved. Trimming cost V 2 bases and J 4 bases, with 5 bases left between them. The CDR3 runs 12 residues. Germline values: CDR1 LNHNV, CDR2 YYDKDF (reference sequence). The CDR3 reads CATSRPPYGYTF. The CDR3 DNA reads TGTGCCACCAGCAGACCTCCCTATGGCTACACCTTC.

This chain links TRBV2 with TRBJ1-1, with D unclear. From germline, CDR1 is SNHLY and CDR2 FYNNEI. This CDR3 comprises 13 residues. Deletions cut 6 bases from V and 8 bases from J, with 16 bases between. DNA for the CDR3: TGTGCCAGCAGGAGGCTGCAGGCCATAGAAGCTTTCTTT. Translating gives CASRRLQAIEAFF.

The V call is TRBV29-1, the J call TRBJ1-1; 11 bases are a match to TRBD1. The V gene end was trimmed by 8 bases and the J gene end by 6 bases; junction bases not matched to a gene: 8. This CDR3 spans 13 amino acids. CDR1 is SQVTM, CDR2 ANQGSEA, per germline. CDR3 nucleotide sequence: TGCAGCTCTCAGGGACAGGGGGGACCTGAAGCTTTCTTT. Its protein is CSSQGQGGPEAFF.

This chain links TRBV9 with TRBJ2-2; 7 nucleotides agree with TRBD2. There are 15 residues in the CDR3. Germline loops: CDR1 SGDLS, CDR2 YYNGEE. J lost 4 bases, V lost 3 bases, and 6 bases had no gene match. The CDR3 nucleotides are TGTGCCAGCAGCGCCCGACTAGCCAGCACCGGGGAGCTGTTTTTT. It yields the protein CASSARLASTGELFF.

The gene calls are TRBV6-4 and TRBJ2-2; D uncertain. This CDR3 contains 17 residues. Germline V gene lookup returns CDR1 MRHNA and CDR2 SNTAGT. V was cut by 2 bases and J by 2 bases, with 15 bases left in between. The CDR3: CASSDPAAETNTGELFF. DNA of the CDR3: TGTGCCAGCAGTGACCCCGCAGCAGAGACAAACACCGGGGAGCTGTTTTTT.

DNA of the CDR3: TGTGCCAGCAGTTTATCGACGGGGGGCCGGTATGGCTACACCTTC. This gives the protein CASSLSTGGRYGYTF. J is TRBJ1-2 and V is TRBV27, with D possibly TRBD1 on 6 matching bases. CDR1 is MNHEY, CDR2 SMNVEV, per germline (reference sequence). V was clipped by 0 bases and J by 5 bases, with 13 bases between them. CDR3 length: 15 amino acids.

The genes are TRBV4-2 and TRBJ1-1, with no clear D. The germline V gene has CDR1 LGHNA and CDR2 YNFKEQ. The V end was cut by 1 base, the J end by 6 bases, with 12 bases between. The CDR3 covers 14 residues. CDR3 loop: CASSQGPGIAEAFF. CDR3 coding DNA: TGTGCCAGCAGCCAAGGGCCCGGGATCGCTGAAGCTTTCTTT.

The V call is TRBV13, the J call TRBJ2-2; 9 nucleotides match TRBD1. CDR3 length: 13 residues. V lost 6 bases, J lost 6 bases, and 2 bases stayed unmatched. CDR1 is PRHDT, CDR2 FYEKMQ, per germline (reference sequence). CDR3 coding DNA: TGTGCCAGCAGACAGGGGGCGCCCGGGGAGCTGTTTTTT. Its protein is CASRQGAPGELFF.

The chain carries TRBV18 and TRBJ1-1, with TRBD1 matching over 8 bases. The germline V gene has CDR1 KGHSH and CDR2 LQKENI. The CDR3 is made up of 15 amino acids. The ends lost 2 bases at V and 4 bases at J; junction bases unmatched: 6. Here the CDR3 DNA reads TGTGCCAGCTCACCATCCGGACAGGGTGGCACTGAAGCTTTCTTT. This gives the protein CASSPSGQGGTEAFF.

The chain is built from TRBV13 and TRBJ2-2; D unclear. The CDR3 is 17 residues long. The germline V gene has CDR1 PRHDT and CDR2 FYEKMQ (reference sequence). With 2 bases removed from V and 0 bases from J, the gap between germline ends came to 13 bases. CDR3 in amino acids: CASSLNMAASNTGELFF. CDR3 in DNA: TGTGCCAGCAGCTTAAACATGGCAGCCTCGAACACCGGGGAGCTGTTTTTT.

This chain joins TRBV12-3 or TRBV12-4 and TRBJ2-3; D not certain. This CDR3 spans 14 amino acids. Trimming shortened V by 3 bases and J by 7 bases, and 14 bases separated the two germline ends. The CDR3 is CASSFALRRNTQYF. As DNA, the CDR3 is TGTGCCAGCAGTTTCGCCCTGCGTAGAAATACGCAGTATTTT.

The rearrangement links TRBV24-1 to TRBJ2-1; the D call may be TRBD1 or TRBD2 (5 bases each). Trimming left V 0 bases short and J 8 bases short, with 16 bases between. From germline, CDR1 is KGHDR and CDR2 SFDVKD. The CDR3 runs to 16 residues. The DNA for the CDR3 is TGTGCCACCAGTGATTTGCACGGGGCGAGTCCCCATGAGCAGTTCTTC. It is translated as CATSDLHGASPHEQFF.

The chain uses TRBV20-1 and TRBJ1-5, with a possible D match to TRBD1 (5 bases). Germline-derived CDR1 and CDR2 are DFQATT and SNEGSKA (reference sequence). Trimming removed 1 base at V and 0 bases at J, with 7 bases between. The CDR3 consists of 14 residues. The CDR3 spells CSARVTDSNQPQHF. The CDR3 nucleotides read TGCAGTGCTAGAGTGACAGATAGCAATCAGCCCCAGCATTTT.

V is TRBV29-1 and J is TRBJ1-2; TRBD1 is a possible D gene (5 bases). The ends were cut back, 1 base at V and 4 bases at J, with 13 bases in the middle. Germline loops: CDR1 SQVTM, CDR2 ANQGSEA. This CDR3 region has 14 residues. In nucleotides, the CDR3 is TGCAGCGTTGAAGGTCCGGGACGGACCTATGGCTACACCTTC. This translates into CSVEGPGRTYGYTF.

The V gene is TRBV3-1, the J gene TRBJ2-5, with 7 bases aligning to TRBD2. The V gene end was trimmed by 4 bases and the J gene end by 1 base; junction bases not matched to a gene: 9. The CDR3 sequence is 16 residues long. Germline CDR1 reads LGHDT; CDR2 reads YNNKEL (reference sequence). The chain's CDR3 is CASSPRASGPQETQYF. The CDR3 nucleotides read TGTGCCAGCAGCCCTAGAGCTAGCGGACCCCAAGAGACCCAGTACTTC.

The chain links TRBV18 to TRBJ2-5; D unclear. Germline CDR1 KGHSH, CDR2 LQKENI. Trimming shortened V by 0 bases and J by 1 base, and 6 bases separated the two germline ends. This CDR3 has 14 residues. CDR3: CASSPPLVQETQYF. CDR3 DNA sequence: TGTGCCAGCTCACCACCGCTAGTCCAAGAGACCCAGTACTTC.